A single sample gave rise to the 20 T cell receptor beta chains below, sequenced in a study of control samples from healthy donors and cancer patients. Here immunoSEQ multiplex PCR was the method, and the copy in TCRdb shows in-frame clones only, minus some. The sample has roughly 190,000 clones; approximately 90% are singletons. The specimen was blood. Source of these receptors: a man aged 30 to 39 in good health.

The V call is TRBV7-9, the J call TRBJ1-1; D not certain. Germline loops: CDR1 SEHNR, CDR2 FQNEAQ (reference sequence). This CDR3 contains 14 residues. The V and J ends lost 1 base and 1 base respectively, with 7 bases between them. CDR3 loop: CASSLDRENTEAFF. CDR3 coding DNA: TGTGCCAGCAGCTTAGACCGGGAGAACACTGAAGCTTTCTTT.

The chain is built from TRBV5-1 and TRBJ1-2, with a tentative D call TRBD1 (5 bases). The CDR3 is 14 residues long. V was clipped by 5 bases and J by 4 bases, with 15 bases between them. Germline V gene lookup returns CDR1 SGHRS and CDR2 YFSETQ. This CDR3 reads CASRLLQEIYGYTF. The DNA for the CDR3 is TGCGCCAGCAGACTTCTACAGGAAATCTATGGCTACACCTTC.

CDR3 sequence reads: CASSPRTSGGSPQYF. CDR3 sequence (DNA): TGTGCCAGCAGCCCAAGGACTAGCGGGGGGTCCCCGCAGTACTTC. The chain joins TRBV3-1 (or the pseudogene TRBV3-2) to TRBJ2-7, with TRBD2 identical over 14 bases. CDR3 length: 15 residues. The V segment lost 4 bases and the J segment 9 bases; nucleotides outside the gene matches: 8. Germline assignment: CDR1 LGHDT and CDR2 YNNKEL (reference sequence).

The chain is built from TRBV5-5 and TRBJ1-4; D uncertain. Per germline, CDR1 SGHKS and CDR2 YYEKEE (reference sequence). The V end lost 0 bases, the J end lost 4 bases, and 10 bases lay between the germline ends. CDR3 size: 15 residues. The CDR3 bases are TGTGCCAGCAGCTTGGTGTTGGGAGTTAATGAAAAACTGTTTTTT. Translation gives CASSLVLGVNEKLFF. The whole variable domain, filled in from reference TRBV5-5 and TRBJ1-4, reads DAGVTQSPTHLIKTRGQQVTLRCSPISGHKSVSWYQQVLGQGPQFIFQYYEKEERGRGNFPDRFSARQFPNYSSELNVNALLLGDSALYLCASSLVLGVNEKLFFGSGTQLSVL.

The gene calls are TRBV6-5 and TRBJ1-5; TRBD1 matches 7 bases. CDR3 length equals 15 residues. V shed 5 bases and J 1 base; nucleotides not matched to a gene: 5. Germline CDR1 is MNHEY and CDR2 is SVGAGI. The CDR3 DNA reads TGTGCCAGCAGTCCAGGGGGAGTAAGCAATCAGCCCCAGCATTTT. Its protein is CASSPGGVSNQPQHF.

The rearrangement joins TRBV18 to TRBJ2-3; tentative D call: TRBD2 (5 bases). Germline CDR1 reads KGHSH; CDR2 reads LQKENI. The CDR3 runs to 16 residues. The V gene lost 0 bases and the J gene lost 3 bases, with 13 bases spanning the gap. The CDR3 DNA reads TGTGCCAGCTCACCACCCCGTGCGGGCGGGACAGATACGCAGTATTTT. Protein sequence: CASSPPRAGGTDTQYF.

This clone has just a few counts. V is TRBV21-1 and J is TRBJ1-6; TRBD1 reflects the table's D call only, with no check against the DNA. TRBV21-1 constitutes a pseudogene. The CDR3 covers 15 residues. DNA for the CDR3: TGTGCCAGCAGCAAGTTACAGAGTTATAATTCACCCCTCCACTTT. Amino acids: CASSKLQSYNSPLHF.

This rearrangement joins TRBV5-1 to TRBJ2-7, with 10 bases matching TRBD1. The CDR3 consists of 14 residues. The junction had 5 bases not matched to a gene; V was cut back by 4 bases and J by 4 bases. Germline V gene lookup returns CDR1 SGHRS and CDR2 YFSETQ. CDR3 sequence: CASSRTGGRYEQYF. CDR3 DNA: TGCGCCAGCAGCAGGACAGGGGGTCGGTACGAGCAGTACTTC.

This clone was seen once. The V and J genes are TRBV5-8 and TRBJ1-2; D is uncertain. Trimming pared 3 bases from V and 4 bases from J, leaving 7 bases between. CDR3 length: 12 amino acids. The V gene's germline CDR1 is SGHTS and CDR2 YDEGEE. The CDR3 sequence is CASSWAAYGYTF. The CDR3 DNA reads as TGTGCCAGCAGCTGGGCCGCCTATGGCTACACCTTC. The entire variable domain, with the rest obtained from reference TRBV5-8 and TRBJ1-2, is as follows: EAGVTQSPTHLIKTRGQQATLRCSPISGHTSVYWYQQALGLGLQFLLWYDEGEERNRGNFPPRFSGRQFPNYSSELNVNALELEDSALYLCASSWAAYGYTFGSGTRLTVV.

Written as DNA, the CDR3 is TGCGCCAGCAGTGCAAACCTAGTACGAGAGCAGTACTTC. It codes for CASSANLVREQYF. The chain joins TRBV10-1 to TRBJ2-7; D unclear. The CDR3 runs 13 residues. V was trimmed by 4 bases and J by 7 bases, leaving 14 bases between them. CDR1 and CDR2 (germline): WNHNN, SYGVQD (reference sequence).

This rearrangement joins TRBV5-1 to TRBJ2-2; D is unresolved. CDR3 length: 15 residues. The germline V and J ends were trimmed by 4 bases and 3 bases, with 13 bases remaining between them. Germline V CDR1 and CDR2: SGHRS, YFSETQ. The CDR3 nucleotides are TGCGCCAGCAGCCCGTCGGGTTTGTACACCGGGGAGCTGTTTTTT. Residues: CASSPSGLYTGELFF.

The chain couples TRBV6-5 to TRBJ1-4; D ambiguous. The V end was cut by 5 bases, the J end by 0 bases, with 10 bases between. The CDR3 has 15 amino acids. From germline, CDR1 is MNHEY and CDR2 SVGAGI. CDR3 amino acids: CASSTHSATNEKLFF. The CDR3 DNA is TGTGCCAGCAGTACCCACAGTGCAACTAATGAAAAACTGTTTTTT.

This rearrangement joins TRBV5-4 to TRBJ1-2; TRBD1 is a possible D gene (6 bases). Germline V lookup: CDR1 SGHNT, CDR2 YYREEE (reference sequence). The ends were cut back, 0 bases at V and 6 bases at J, with 15 bases in the middle. CDR3 length equals 15 residues. The CDR3 DNA reads TGTGCCAGCAGCTTGGGAGGGGGAGGTCGTGATGGCTACACCTTC. This gives the protein CASSLGGGGRDGYTF.

J is TRBJ1-2 and V is TRBV3-1 (or the pseudogene TRBV3-2), with D perhaps matching TRBD1 (6 bases). This CDR3 is built from 15 residues. Germline V gene lookup returns CDR1 LGHDT and CDR2 YNNKEL (reference sequence). V shed 4 bases and J shed 3 bases, with 15 bases lying between them. CDR3 in amino acids: CASSPRDRLHYGYTF. CDR3 bases: TGTGCCAGCAGCCCTAGAGACAGGCTGCACTATGGCTACACCTTC.

The rearrangement uses TRBV5-6 and TRBJ2-1; TRBD2 agrees at 9 bases. The CDR3 contains 16 residues. In germline, CDR1 is SGHDT, CDR2 YYEEEE. The junction had 8 bases not matched to a gene; V was cut back by 0 bases and J by 7 bases. The CDR3 nucleotides are TGTGCCAGCAGCTTGGCCTGGTCTAGCGGGGTAAATGAGCAGTTCTTC. It encodes CASSLAWSSGVNEQFF.

This chain joins TRBV2 and TRBJ2-3; D is ambiguous. V was cut by 4 bases and J by 2 bases, with 10 bases left in between. The germline V gene has CDR1 SNHLY and CDR2 FYNNEI. CDR3 length: 14 amino acids. The CDR3 is CASSGFAVTDTQYF. Here the CDR3 DNA reads TGTGCCAGCAGTGGGTTTGCCGTCACAGATACGCAGTATTTT.

The rearrangement links TRBV23-1 to TRBJ1-3, with D hard to call. TRBV23-1 is sorted into the ORF group, with uncertain function. The CDR3 consists of 15 residues. V was shortened by 3 bases and J by 0 bases, with 9 bases between the two germline ends. CDR3 in DNA: TGCGCCAGCAGTCATACTTATAGCTCTGGAAACACCATATATTTT. Amino acid sequence: CASSHTYSSGNTIYF.

This chain uses TRBV19 with TRBJ1-2; D remains unclear. The CDR3 length is 15 residues. V was trimmed by 1 base and J by 2 bases, leaving 11 bases between them. The germline CDR1 and CDR2 sequences are LNHDA and SQIVND (reference sequence). CDR3 loop: CASSIGYRANYGYTF. The CDR3, as DNA: TGTGCCAGTAGTATAGGGTATAGGGCCAACTATGGCTACACCTTC.

The chain employs TRBV11-2 and TRBJ2-3; D is perhaps TRBD2 (6 bases). CDR3 length equals 14 residues. Germline V gene lookup returns CDR1 SGHAT and CDR2 FQNNGV. The V end lost 0 bases, the J end lost 6 bases, and 10 bases lay between the germline ends. For the CDR3, the DNA is TGTGCCAGCAGCTTAGACCCGGGGAGGGATACGCAGTATTTT. Its protein product is CASSLDPGRDTQYF.

V is TRBV4-1 and J is TRBJ1-1, with no clear D. Germline CDR1 and CDR2: MGHRA and YSYEKL. The CDR3 spans 14 residues. V lost 5 bases to trimming and J lost 4 bases, with 14 bases between them. The CDR3 loop is CASSEPFVGTEAFF. The CDR3 bases are TGCGCCAGCAGCGAACCCTTTGTAGGCACTGAAGCTTTCTTT.